The sequence of this TCR beta chain was determined in a study of cytomegalovirus exposure and HLA in healthy donors. PCR involved 60 Vbeta and 13 Jbeta primers. Here immunoSEQ multiplex PCR was the method, and the copy in TCRdb shows in-frame clones only, minus some. Among over 100,000 clones listed, 82% were seen once. Germline V gene lookup returns CDR1 SGDLS and CDR2 YYNGEE. V lost 3 bases and J 0 bases, leaving 13 bases between the germline ends. This CDR3 is 16 amino acids long. This chain links TRBV9 with TRBJ1-3, with D possibly TRBD1 on 5 matching bases. Sample: PBMCs. The clonotype originates from a woman aged 45-65 years in good health and CMV-seropositive. The CDR3 coding sequence is TGTGCCAGCAGCGCCCGGGGGGATTACTCTGGAAACACCATATATTTT. This sequence encodes CASSARGDYSGNTIYF.